The TCR beta chain described here comes from a study of blood T cells in healthy people across ages. Whole-study results and caveats: Not knowing donor CMV status may have confounded expanded clonotype changes.

Then a second PCR, running about 6 to 11 cycles, was carried out with a sample-barcoded 5' primer and a J-beta primer mix. Every sample gave at least 2.5 million paired-end reads containing CDR3. TCRdb reprocessed the 5' RACE reads via MiXCR and lists one record per CDR3 protein. The top ten clones hold around 3% of a sample with about 780,000 distinct CDR3 sequences, roughly 24% of them seen once. This CDR3 has 18 residues. V was clipped by 11 bases and J by 2 bases; unmatched bases: 15. The germline V gene encodes CDR1 WSHSY and CDR2 SAAADI. On this clonotype: What it recognizes is unknown.

A further study also used this sample, focusing on T cells of mothers and their children. From that paper: The authors detected no persistent microchimeric T cell clones.

Specimen: blood. The chain couples TRBV10-2 to TRBJ2-3, with TRBD2 matching 14 bases. The sequence came from a boy younger than 18 in good health. CDR3 sequence reads: CACTGLAGAGEYTDTQYF. For the CDR3, the DNA is TGCGCCTGCACGGGACTAGCGGGGGCCGGAGAATACACAGATACGCAGTATTTT.